This TCR beta chain is drawn from a study of T-cell memory formation after mild COVID-19. About the study: Clusters were largely donor specific. Study-wide results and caveats: Clones that contracted clustered mainly in CM and EM if CD4+ and in EMRA if CD8+.

Comment on this clonotype: Its cognate antigen is unknown.

TCRdb processed the 5' RACE reads anew with MiXCR; each CDR3 protein has one entry. Among under 300,000 distinct CDR3 sequences listed, about 16% were seen once. Trimming took off 3 bases at V and 2 bases at J, with 16 bases between the two ends. This CDR3 spans 16 amino acids. In germline, CDR1 is SGDLS, CDR2 YYNGEE. This receptor was obtained from a man aged 18 to 29 who had mild COVID-19 (a few samples of this study predate the infection). Cell type and time point are not known. The chain uses TRBV9 and TRBJ2-3; weak D call: TRBD2 (5 bases). The sequencing sample was made of PBMCs or a T cell subset sorted from them (not recorded which). The CDR3: CASSDPPWGVTDTQYF. The DNA of the CDR3 is TGTGCCAGCAGCGATCCTCCGTGGGGAGTCACAGATACGCAGTATTTT.